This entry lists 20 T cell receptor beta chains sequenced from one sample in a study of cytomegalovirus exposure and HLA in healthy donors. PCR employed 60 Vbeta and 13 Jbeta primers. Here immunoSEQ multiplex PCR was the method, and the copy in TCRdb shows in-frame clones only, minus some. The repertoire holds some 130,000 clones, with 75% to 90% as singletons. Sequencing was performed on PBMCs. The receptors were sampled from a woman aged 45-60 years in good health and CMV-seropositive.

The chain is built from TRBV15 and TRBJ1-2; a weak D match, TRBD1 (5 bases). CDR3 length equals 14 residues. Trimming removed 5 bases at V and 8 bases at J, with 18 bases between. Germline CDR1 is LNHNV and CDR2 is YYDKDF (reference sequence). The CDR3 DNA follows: TGTGCCACCAGCGGGAAAACCCGACAGACCGGCTACACCTTC. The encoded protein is CATSGKTRQTGYTF.

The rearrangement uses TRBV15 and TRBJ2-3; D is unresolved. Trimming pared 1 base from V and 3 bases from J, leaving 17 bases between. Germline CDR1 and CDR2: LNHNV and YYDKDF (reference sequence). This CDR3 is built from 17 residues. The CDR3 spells CATSRGPSGFGTDTQYF. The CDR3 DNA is TGTGCCACCAGCAGAGGCCCATCCGGGTTCGGGACAGATACGCAGTATTTT. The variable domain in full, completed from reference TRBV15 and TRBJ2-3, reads DAMVIQNPRYQVTQFGKPVTLSCSQTLNHNVMYWYQQKSSQAPKLLFHYYDKDFNNEADTPDNFQSRRPNTSFCFLDIRSPGLGDTAMYLCATSRGPSGFGTDTQYFGPGTRLTVL.

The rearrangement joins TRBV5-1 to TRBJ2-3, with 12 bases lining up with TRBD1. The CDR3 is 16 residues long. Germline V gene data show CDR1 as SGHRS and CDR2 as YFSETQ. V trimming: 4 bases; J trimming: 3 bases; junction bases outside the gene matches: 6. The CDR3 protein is CASSQMGQGATDTQYF. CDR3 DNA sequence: TGCGCCAGCAGCCAAATGGGACAGGGGGCTACAGATACGCAGTATTTT.

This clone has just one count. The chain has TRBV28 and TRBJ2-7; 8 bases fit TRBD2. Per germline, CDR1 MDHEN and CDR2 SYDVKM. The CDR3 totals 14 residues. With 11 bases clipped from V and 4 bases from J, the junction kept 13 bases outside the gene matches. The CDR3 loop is CAPPKPGGPYEQYF. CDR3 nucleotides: TGTGCCCCCCCCAAGCCGGGAGGGCCGTACGAGCAGTACTTC. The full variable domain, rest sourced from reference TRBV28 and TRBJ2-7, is DVKVTQSSRYLVKRTGEKVFLECVQDMDHENMFWYRQDPGLGLRLIYFSYDVKMKEKGDIPEGYSVSREKKERFSLILESASTNQTSMYLCAPPKPGGPYEQYFGPGTRLTVT.

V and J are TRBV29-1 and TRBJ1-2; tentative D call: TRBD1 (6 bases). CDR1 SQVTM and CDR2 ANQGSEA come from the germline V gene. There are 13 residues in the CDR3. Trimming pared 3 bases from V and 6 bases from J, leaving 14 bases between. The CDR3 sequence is CSVDAGGGDGYTF. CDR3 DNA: TGCAGCGTTGATGCGGGGGGCGGCGATGGCTACACCTTC. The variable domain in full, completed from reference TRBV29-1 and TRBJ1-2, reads SAVISQKPSRDICQRGTSLTIQCQVDSQVTMMFWYRQQPGQSLTLIATANQGSEATYESGFVIDKFPISRPNLTFSTLTVSNMSPEDSSIYLCSVDAGGGDGYTFGSGTRLTVV.

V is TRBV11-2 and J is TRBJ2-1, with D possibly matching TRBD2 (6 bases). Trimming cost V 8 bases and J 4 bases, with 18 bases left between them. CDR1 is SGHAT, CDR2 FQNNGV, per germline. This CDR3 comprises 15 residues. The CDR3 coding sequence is TGTGCCAGCGGGGTAACTTCTAGCGTATACAATGAGCAGTTCTTC. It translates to CASGVTSSVYNEQFF.

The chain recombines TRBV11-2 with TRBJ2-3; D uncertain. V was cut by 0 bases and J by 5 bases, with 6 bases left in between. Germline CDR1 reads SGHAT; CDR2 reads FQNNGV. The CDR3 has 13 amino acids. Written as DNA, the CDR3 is TGTGCCAGCAGCTTAGATCGAGGAGATACGCAGTATTTT. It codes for CASSLDRGDTQYF.

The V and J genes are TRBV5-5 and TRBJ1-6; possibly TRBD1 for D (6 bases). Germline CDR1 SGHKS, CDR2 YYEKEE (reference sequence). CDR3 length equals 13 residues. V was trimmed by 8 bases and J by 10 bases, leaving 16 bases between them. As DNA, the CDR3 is TGTGCCAGGCAACAGGGATCAGGATCACCCCTCCACTTT. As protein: CARQQGSGSPLHF. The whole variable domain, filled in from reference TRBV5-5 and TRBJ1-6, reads DAGVTQSPTHLIKTRGQQVTLRCSPISGHKSVSWYQQVLGQGPQFIFQYYEKEERGRGNFPDRFSARQFPNYSSELNVNALLLGDSALYLCARQQGSGSPLHFGNGTRLTVT.

CDR3 sequence: CASSLMSGGAHNEQFF. CDR3 nucleotide sequence: TGTGCCAGCAGCTTAATGAGCGGGGGGGCCCACAATGAGCAGTTCTTC. The chain couples TRBV7-3 to TRBJ2-1; TRBD2 matches 10 bases. The CDR3 is 16 residues long. Germline values: CDR1 SGHTA, CDR2 FQGTGA. V lost 1 base, J lost 5 bases, and 5 bases stayed unmatched.

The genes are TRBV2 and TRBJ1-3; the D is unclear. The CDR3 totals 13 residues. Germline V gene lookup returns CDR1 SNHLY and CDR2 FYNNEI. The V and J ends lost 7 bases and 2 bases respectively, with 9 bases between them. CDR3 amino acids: CASISGAGNTIYF. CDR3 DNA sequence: TGTGCCAGCATCTCTGGAGCTGGAAACACCATATATTTT. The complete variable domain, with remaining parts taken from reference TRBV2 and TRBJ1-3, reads EPEVTQTPSHQVTQMGQEVILRCVPISNHLYFYWYRQILGQKVEFLVSFYNNEISEKSEIFDDQFSVERPDGSNFTLKIRSTKLEDSAMYFCASISGAGNTIYFGEGSWLTVV.

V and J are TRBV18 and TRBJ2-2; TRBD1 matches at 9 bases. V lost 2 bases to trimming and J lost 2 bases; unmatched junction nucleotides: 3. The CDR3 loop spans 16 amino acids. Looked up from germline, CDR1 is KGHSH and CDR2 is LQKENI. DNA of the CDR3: TGTGCCAGCTCACCAGAGGGACAGGGCAACACCGGGGAGCTGTTTTTT. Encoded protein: CASSPEGQGNTGELFF.

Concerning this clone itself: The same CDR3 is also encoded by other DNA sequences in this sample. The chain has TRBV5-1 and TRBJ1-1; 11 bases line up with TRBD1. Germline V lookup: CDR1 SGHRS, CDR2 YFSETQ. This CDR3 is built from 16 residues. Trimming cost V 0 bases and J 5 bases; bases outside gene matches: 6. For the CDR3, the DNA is TGCGCCAGCAGCTTGGAGGGACAGGGGGTAGGGACTGAAGCTTTCTTT. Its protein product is CASSLEGQGVGTEAFF.

CDR3 DNA: TGTGCCAGCAAGCCGGGAGGCTCCTACAATGAGCAGTTCTTC. Its translation is CASKPGGSYNEQFF. J is TRBJ2-1 and V is TRBV7-2, with 7 positions matching TRBD2. There are 14 residues in the CDR3. The germline gives CDR1 SGHTA, CDR2 FQGNSA. The J segment lost 0 bases and the V segment lost 7 bases, leaving 3 bases of the junction unmatched.

The CDR3 is CASRAKTSYEQYF. CDR3 sequence (DNA): TGTGCCAGCAGGGCAAAAACCTCCTACGAGCAGTACTTC. V gene TRBV28 combines with J gene TRBJ2-7; no definite D call. CDR3 length: 13 residues. Trimming pared 6 bases from V and 0 bases from J, leaving 9 bases between. The germline gives CDR1 MDHEN, CDR2 SYDVKM.

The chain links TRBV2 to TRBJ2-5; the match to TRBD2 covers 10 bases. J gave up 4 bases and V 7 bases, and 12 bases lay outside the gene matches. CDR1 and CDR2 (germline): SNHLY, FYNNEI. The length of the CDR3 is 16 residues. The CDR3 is CASIDIRLAGAETQYF. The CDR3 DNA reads TGTGCCAGCATTGACATCCGGCTAGCGGGAGCAGAGACCCAGTACTTC.

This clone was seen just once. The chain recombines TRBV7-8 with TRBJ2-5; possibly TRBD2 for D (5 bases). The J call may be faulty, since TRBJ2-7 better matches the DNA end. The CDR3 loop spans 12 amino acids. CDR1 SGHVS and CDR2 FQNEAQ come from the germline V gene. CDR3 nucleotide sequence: TGTGCCAGCAGCTTAAACGGGAACGAGCAGTACTTC. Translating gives CASSLNGNEQYF.

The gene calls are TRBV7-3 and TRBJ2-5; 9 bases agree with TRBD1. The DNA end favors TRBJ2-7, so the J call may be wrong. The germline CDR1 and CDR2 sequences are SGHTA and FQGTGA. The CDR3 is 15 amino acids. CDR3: CASSLIRTGAYEQYF. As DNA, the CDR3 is TGTGCCAGCAGCTTAATCAGGACAGGGGCATACGAGCAGTACTTC.

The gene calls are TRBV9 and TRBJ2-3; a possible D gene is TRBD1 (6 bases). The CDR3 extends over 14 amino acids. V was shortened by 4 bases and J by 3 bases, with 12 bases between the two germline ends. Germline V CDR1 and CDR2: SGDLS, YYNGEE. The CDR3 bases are TGTGCCAGCAGCCCCCGGACAGATACAGATACGCAGTATTTT. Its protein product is CASSPRTDTDTQYF.

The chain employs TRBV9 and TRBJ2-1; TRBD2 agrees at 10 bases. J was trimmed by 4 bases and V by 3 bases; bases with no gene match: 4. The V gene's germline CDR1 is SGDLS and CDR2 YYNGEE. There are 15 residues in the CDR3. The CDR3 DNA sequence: TGTGCCAGCAGCGACGGGACTAGCGTATACAATGAGCAGTTCTTC. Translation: CASSDGTSVYNEQFF.

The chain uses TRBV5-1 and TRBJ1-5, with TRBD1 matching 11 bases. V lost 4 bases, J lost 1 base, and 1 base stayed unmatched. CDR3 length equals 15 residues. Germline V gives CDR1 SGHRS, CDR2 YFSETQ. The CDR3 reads CASSRTGGSNQPQHF. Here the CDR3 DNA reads TGCGCCAGCAGCAGGACAGGGGGCAGCAATCAGCCCCAGCATTTT.